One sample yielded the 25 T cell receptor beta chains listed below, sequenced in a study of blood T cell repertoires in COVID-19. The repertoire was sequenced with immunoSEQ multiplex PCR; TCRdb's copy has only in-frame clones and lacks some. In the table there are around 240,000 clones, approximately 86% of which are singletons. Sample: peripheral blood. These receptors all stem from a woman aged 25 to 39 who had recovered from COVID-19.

This CDR3 reads CASSPTGVNEQFF. CDR3 bases: TGTGCCAGCAGCCCAACCGGGGTCAATGAGCAGTTCTTC. The chain couples TRBV11-2 to TRBJ2-1; D is perhaps TRBD2 (5 bases). Germline lookup yields CDR1 SGHAT and CDR2 FQNNGV. Trimming pared 5 bases from V and 6 bases from J, leaving 11 bases between. CDR3 length: 13 amino acids.

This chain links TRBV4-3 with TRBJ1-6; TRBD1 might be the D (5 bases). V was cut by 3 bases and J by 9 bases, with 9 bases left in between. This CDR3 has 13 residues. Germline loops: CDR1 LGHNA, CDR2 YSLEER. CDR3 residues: CASSQGPGSPLHF. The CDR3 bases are TGCGCCAGCAGCCAGGGGCCGGGTTCACCCCTCCACTTT.

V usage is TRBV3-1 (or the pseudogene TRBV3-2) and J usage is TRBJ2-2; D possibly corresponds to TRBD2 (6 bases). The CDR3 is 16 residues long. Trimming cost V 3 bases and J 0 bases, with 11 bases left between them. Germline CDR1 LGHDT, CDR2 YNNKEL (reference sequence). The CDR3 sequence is CASSQAGKANTGELFF. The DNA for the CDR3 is TGTGCCAGCAGCCAGGCGGGGAAGGCGAACACCGGGGAGCTGTTTTTT.

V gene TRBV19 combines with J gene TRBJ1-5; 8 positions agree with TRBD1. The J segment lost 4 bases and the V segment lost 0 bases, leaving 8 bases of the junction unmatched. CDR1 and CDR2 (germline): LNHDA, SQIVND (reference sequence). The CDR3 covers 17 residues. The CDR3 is CASSIESRGLGNQPQHF. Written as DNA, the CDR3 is TGTGCCAGTAGTATAGAGAGCAGGGGGCTTGGTAATCAGCCCCAGCATTTT.

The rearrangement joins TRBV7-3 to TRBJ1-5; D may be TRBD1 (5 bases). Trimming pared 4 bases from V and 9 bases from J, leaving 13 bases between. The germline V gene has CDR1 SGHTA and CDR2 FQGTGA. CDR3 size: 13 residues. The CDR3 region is CASSSGPQGPQHF. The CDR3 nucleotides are TGTGCCAGCAGCTCAGGCCCTCAGGGGCCCCAGCATTTT. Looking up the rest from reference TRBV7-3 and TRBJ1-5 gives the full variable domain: GAGVSQTPSNKVTEKGKYVELRCDPISGHTALYWYRQSLGQGPEFLIYFQGTGAADDSGLPNDRFFAVRPEGSVSTLKIQRTERGDSAVYLCASSSGPQGPQHFGDGTRLSIL.

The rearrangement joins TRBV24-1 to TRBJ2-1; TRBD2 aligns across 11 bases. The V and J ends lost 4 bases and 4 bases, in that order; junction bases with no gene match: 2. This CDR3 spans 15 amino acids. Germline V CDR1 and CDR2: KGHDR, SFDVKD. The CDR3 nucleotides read TGTGCCACCAGTGAGGCTAGCGGGGGGTACAATGAGCAGTTCTTC. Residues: CATSEASGGYNEQFF.

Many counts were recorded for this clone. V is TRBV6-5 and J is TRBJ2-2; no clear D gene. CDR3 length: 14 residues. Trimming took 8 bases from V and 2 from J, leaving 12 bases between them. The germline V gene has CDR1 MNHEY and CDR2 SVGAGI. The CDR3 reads CASGKVGNTGELFF. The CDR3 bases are TGTGCCAGCGGCAAGGTGGGCAACACCGGGGAGCTGTTTTTT.

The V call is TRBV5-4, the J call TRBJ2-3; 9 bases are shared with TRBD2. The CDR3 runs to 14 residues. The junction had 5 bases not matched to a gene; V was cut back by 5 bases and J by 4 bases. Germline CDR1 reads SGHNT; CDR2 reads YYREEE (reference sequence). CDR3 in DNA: TGTGCCAGCAGTTCTAGCGGGGCTTCAGATACGCAGTATTTT. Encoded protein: CASSSSGASDTQYF.

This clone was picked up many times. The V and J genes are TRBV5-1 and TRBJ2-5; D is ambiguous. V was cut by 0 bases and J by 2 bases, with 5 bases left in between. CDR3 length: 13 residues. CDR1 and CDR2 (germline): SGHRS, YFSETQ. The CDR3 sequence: CASSLVLQETQYF. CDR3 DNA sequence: TGCGCCAGCAGCTTGGTATTGCAAGAGACCCAGTACTTC.

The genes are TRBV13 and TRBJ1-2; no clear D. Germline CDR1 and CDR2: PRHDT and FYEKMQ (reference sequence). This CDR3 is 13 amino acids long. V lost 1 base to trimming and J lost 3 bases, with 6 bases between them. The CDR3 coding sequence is TGTGCCAGCAGCTTAGTAGCAGACTATGGCTACACCTTC. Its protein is CASSLVADYGYTF.

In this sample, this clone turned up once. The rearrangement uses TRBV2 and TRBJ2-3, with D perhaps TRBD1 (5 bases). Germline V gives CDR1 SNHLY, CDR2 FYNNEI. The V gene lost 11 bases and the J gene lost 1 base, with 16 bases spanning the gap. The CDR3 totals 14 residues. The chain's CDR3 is CAAAGLMGTDTQYF. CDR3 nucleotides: TGTGCCGCAGCAGGGCTCATGGGCACAGATACGCAGTATTTT.

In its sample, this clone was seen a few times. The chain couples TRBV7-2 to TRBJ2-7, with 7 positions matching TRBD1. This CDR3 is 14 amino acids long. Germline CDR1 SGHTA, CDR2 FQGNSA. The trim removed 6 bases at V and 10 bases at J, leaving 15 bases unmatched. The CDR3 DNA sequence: TGTGCCAGCAGACCCGGGACAGTCACGTCCCCTCAGTACTTC. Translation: CASRPGTVTSPQYF.

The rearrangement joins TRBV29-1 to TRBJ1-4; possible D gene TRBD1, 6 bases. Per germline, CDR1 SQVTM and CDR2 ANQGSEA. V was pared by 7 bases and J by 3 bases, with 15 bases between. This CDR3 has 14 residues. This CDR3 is CSASRQVPNEKLFF. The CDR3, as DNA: TGCAGCGCAAGCCGACAGGTTCCTAATGAAAAACTGTTTTTT.

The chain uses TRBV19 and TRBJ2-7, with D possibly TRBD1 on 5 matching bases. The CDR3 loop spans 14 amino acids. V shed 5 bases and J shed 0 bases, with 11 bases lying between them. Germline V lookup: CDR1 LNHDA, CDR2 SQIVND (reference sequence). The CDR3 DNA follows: TGTGCCAGTAGTTTACAGGTGAACTCCTACGAGCAGTACTTC. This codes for CASSLQVNSYEQYF.

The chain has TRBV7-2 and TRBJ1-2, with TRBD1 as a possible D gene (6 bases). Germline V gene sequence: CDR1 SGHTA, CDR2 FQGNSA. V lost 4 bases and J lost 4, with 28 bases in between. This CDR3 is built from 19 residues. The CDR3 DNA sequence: TGTGCCAGCAGCTCCAGCCCCTCCGGGACACGCGACAGCAGCTATGGCTACACCTTC. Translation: CASSSSPSGTRDSSYGYTF. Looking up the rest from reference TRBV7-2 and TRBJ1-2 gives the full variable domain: GAGVSQSPSNKVTEKGKDVELRCDPISGHTALYWYRQSLGQGLEFLIYFQGNSAPDKSGLPSDRFSAERTGGSVSTLTIQRTQQEDSAVYLCASSSSPSGTRDSSYGYTFGSGTRLTVV.

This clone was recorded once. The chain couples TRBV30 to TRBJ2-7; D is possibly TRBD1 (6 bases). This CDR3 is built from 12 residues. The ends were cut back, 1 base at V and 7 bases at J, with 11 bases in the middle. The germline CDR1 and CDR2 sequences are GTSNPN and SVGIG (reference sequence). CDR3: CAWSDRAEEQYF. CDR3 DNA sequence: TGTGCCTGGAGTGACAGGGCGGAGGAGCAGTACTTC.

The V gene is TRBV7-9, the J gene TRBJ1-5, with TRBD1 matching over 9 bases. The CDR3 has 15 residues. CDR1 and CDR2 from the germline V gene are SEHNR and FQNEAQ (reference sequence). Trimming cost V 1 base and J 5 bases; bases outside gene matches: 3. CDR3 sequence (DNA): TGTGCCAGCAGCTTAGGTGGGACAGGGTATCAGCCCCAGCATTTT. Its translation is CASSLGGTGYQPQHF.

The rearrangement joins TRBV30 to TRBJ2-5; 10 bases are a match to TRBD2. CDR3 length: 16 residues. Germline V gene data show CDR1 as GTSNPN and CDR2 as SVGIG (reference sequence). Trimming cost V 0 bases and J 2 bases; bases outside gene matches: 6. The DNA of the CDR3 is TGTGCCTGGAGTGTAGCTGTGACTAGCGGGCAAGAGACCCAGTACTTC. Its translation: CAWSVAVTSGQETQYF.

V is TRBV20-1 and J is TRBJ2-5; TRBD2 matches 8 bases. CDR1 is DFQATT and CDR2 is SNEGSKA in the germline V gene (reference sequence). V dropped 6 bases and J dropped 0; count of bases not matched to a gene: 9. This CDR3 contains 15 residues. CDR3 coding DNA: TGCAGTGCCAGTGTAACGGGGGGGTACCAAGAGACCCAGTACTTC. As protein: CSASVTGGYQETQYF.

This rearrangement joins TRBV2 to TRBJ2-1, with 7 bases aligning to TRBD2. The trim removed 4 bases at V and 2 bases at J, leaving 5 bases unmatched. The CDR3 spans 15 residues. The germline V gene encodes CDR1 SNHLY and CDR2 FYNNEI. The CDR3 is CASSVRLAAYNEQFF. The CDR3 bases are TGTGCCAGCAGTGTGAGGCTAGCGGCCTACAATGAGCAGTTCTTC.

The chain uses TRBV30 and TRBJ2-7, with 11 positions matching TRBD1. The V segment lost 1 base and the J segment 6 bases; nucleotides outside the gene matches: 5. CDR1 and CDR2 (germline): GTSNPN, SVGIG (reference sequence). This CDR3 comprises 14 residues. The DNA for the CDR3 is TGTGCCTGGAGTGCGGACAGGGGGCGCGGCGAGCAGTACTTC. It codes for CAWSADRGRGEQYF.

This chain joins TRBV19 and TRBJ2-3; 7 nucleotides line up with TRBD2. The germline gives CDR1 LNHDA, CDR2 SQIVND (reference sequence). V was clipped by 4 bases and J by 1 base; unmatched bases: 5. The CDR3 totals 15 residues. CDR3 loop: CASSKLALGTDTQYF. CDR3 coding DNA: TGTGCCAGTAGTAAACTAGCGTTAGGCACAGATACGCAGTATTTT.

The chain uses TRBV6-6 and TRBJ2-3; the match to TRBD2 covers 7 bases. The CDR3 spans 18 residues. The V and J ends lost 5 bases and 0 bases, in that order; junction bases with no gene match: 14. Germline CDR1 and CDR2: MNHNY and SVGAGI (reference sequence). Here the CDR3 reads CASSLNPASGTSTDTQYF. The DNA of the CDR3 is TGTGCCAGCAGTCTCAACCCCGCTAGCGGCACTAGCACAGATACGCAGTATTTT.

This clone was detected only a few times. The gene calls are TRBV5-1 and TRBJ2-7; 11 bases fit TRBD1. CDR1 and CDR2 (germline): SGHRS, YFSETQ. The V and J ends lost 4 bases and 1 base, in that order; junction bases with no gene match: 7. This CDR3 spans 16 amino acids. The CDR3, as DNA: TGCGCCAGCAGCGGAGGGACAGGGGGTATTTCCTACGAGCAGTACTTC. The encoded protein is CASSGGTGGISYEQYF.

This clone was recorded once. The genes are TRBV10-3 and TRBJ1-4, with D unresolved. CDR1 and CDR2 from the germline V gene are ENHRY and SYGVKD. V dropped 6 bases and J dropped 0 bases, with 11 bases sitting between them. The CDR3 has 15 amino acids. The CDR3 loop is CAISETFATNEKLFF. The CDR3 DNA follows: TGTGCCATCAGCGAGACTTTTGCAACTAATGAAAAACTGTTTTTT.